What follows are 27 T cell receptor beta chains derived from one specimen sequenced in a study of blood T cell repertoires in COVID-19. The assay was immunoSEQ multiplex PCR, and TCRdb's table has in-frame clones only and misses some. The repertoire holds 250,000 to 350,000 clones, roughly nine tenths seen once, with 2% to 3% in the top ten. Material: PBMCs or T cells enriched from blood (not recorded which). These TCRs come from a woman aged 18-30 years who had recovered from COVID-19.

The CDR3 region is CASSQDGTSGGPYTQYF. Here the CDR3 DNA reads TGCGCCAGCAGCCAAGATGGGACTAGCGGGGGGCCCTATACGCAGTATTTT. The chain links TRBV4-1 to TRBJ2-3; TRBD2 aligns across 15 bases. From germline, CDR1 is MGHRA and CDR2 YSYEKL. V lost 0 bases, J lost 7 bases, and 5 bases stayed unmatched. CDR3 length: 17 residues.

The J gene is TRBJ2-7, the V gene TRBV7-8; D is possibly TRBD2 (5 bases). Trimming removed 6 bases from V and 7 bases from J, with 13 bases in between. This CDR3 comprises 12 residues. Per the germline V gene, CDR1 is SGHVS and CDR2 is FQNEAQ. CDR3 in amino acids: CASRSGTGEQYF. The DNA for the CDR3 is TGTGCCAGCAGGTCCGGCACGGGAGAGCAGTACTTC.

The J gene is TRBJ2-3, the V gene TRBV6-1; D not resolved. Trimming took 2 bases from V and 6 from J, leaving 12 bases between them. Germline V lookup: CDR1 MNHNS, CDR2 SASEGT. The CDR3 has 14 residues. CDR3 residues: CASSESISSDTQYF. Written as DNA, the CDR3 is TGTGCCAGCAGTGAATCAATTAGCTCGGATACGCAGTATTTT.

This clone has just a few counts. The V and J genes are TRBV5-8 and TRBJ2-7; 7 nucleotides match TRBD1. This CDR3 spans 13 amino acids. V shed 7 bases and J 3 bases; nucleotides not matched to a gene: 7. CDR1 and CDR2 from the germline V gene are SGHTS and YDEGEE. CDR3 amino acids: CASANAGGYEQYF. CDR3 in DNA: TGTGCCAGCGCCAACGCAGGGGGCTACGAGCAGTACTTC.

The chain employs TRBV5-1 and TRBJ1-1, with TRBD1 matching over 9 bases. This CDR3 spans 18 amino acids. V was pared by 0 bases and J by 5 bases, with 14 bases of the junction left unmatched. The germline gives CDR1 SGHRS, CDR2 YFSETQ. In nucleotides, the CDR3 is TGCGCCAGCAGCTTGGACACCGGGACAGGGTCCCGGATTACTGAAGCTTTCTTT. It specifies CASSLDTGTGSRITEAFF.

The CDR3 loop is CSVDGIGNTIYF. In DNA, the CDR3 is TGCAGCGTCGACGGGATCGGAAACACCATATATTTT. The chain has TRBV29-1 and TRBJ1-3, with unresolved D. Trimming stripped 6 bases from V and 4 bases from J, with 10 bases between. Looked up from germline, CDR1 is SQVTM and CDR2 is ANQGSEA. This CDR3 is 12 amino acids long.

This clone was counted at least ten times. The chain is built from TRBV19 and TRBJ2-6, with TRBD2 matching over 7 bases. V shed 3 bases and J 2 bases; nucleotides not matched to a gene: 1. CDR3 size: 15 residues. Germline CDR1 reads LNHDA; CDR2 reads SQIVND (reference sequence). The CDR3 nucleotides are TGTGCCAGTAGTATTGGGGGGGCTGGGGCCAACGTCCTGACTTTC. This sequence encodes CASSIGGAGANVLTF.

The genes are TRBV28 and TRBJ2-1, with 7 bases aligning to TRBD1. With V trimmed by 4 bases and J by 0 bases, 6 bases remained unmatched. CDR3 size: 16 residues. Per germline, CDR1 MDHEN and CDR2 SYDVKM. The CDR3 protein is CASSSYRDSSYNEQFF. The CDR3 DNA reads TGTGCCAGCAGTTCATACCGGGACAGCTCCTACAATGAGCAGTTCTTC.

CDR3 DNA: TGTGCCAGCAGCCAAGAAGGGGGAGTCGGGACCCAGTACTTC. Amino acids: CASSQEGGVGTQYF. The V gene is TRBV3-1 (or the pseudogene TRBV3-2), the J gene TRBJ2-5; D is perhaps TRBD1 (6 bases). V lost 0 bases and J lost 7, with 12 bases in between. This CDR3 is built from 14 residues. In germline, CDR1 is LGHDT, CDR2 YNNKEL (reference sequence).

This chain connects TRBV12-3 or TRBV12-4 to TRBJ2-5; tentatively, D is TRBD1 (5 bases). This CDR3 spans 12 amino acids. The V and J ends lost 5 bases and 5 bases respectively, with 9 bases between them. The CDR3 coding sequence is TGTGCCAGCAGTCAGGCAGGGGAGACCCAGTACTTC. This gives the protein CASSQAGETQYF.

In regard to this clone: This sample also contains other DNA sequences that code for the same CDR3. This chain joins TRBV11-2 and TRBJ2-5; D not certain. The CDR3 totals 12 residues. The ends were cut back, 5 bases at V and 5 bases at J, with 9 bases in the middle. CDR1 is SGHAT, CDR2 FQNNGV, per germline. As DNA, the CDR3 is TGTGCCAGCAGCCCCCTGCGGGAGACCCAGTACTTC. Translated, it gives CASSPLRETQYF.

The chain carries TRBV21-1 and TRBJ1-6. TRBV21-1 has pseudogene status. The CDR3 spans 16 residues. CDR3 region: CASSERGGLIDSPLHF. The DNA for the CDR3 is TGTGCCAGCAGCGAAAGGGGGGGCTTGATTGATTCACCCCTCCACTTT.

This rearrangement joins TRBV15 to TRBJ1-5, with 8 bases lining up with TRBD1. CDR3 length equals 18 residues. Trimming cost V 0 bases and J 2 bases; bases outside gene matches: 9. CDR1 and CDR2 (germline): LNHNV, YYDKDF (reference sequence). The CDR3 DNA follows: TGTGCCACCAGCAGAGATCTAGACAGGGGTCTGGGCAATCAGCCCCAGCATTTT. Translated, it gives CATSRDLDRGLGNQPQHF.

This clone has just one count. V gene TRBV5-5 combines with J gene TRBJ1-1; tentative D call: TRBD1 (5 bases). The CDR3 contains 17 residues. V dropped 0 bases and J dropped 3 bases, with 18 bases sitting between them. In germline, CDR1 is SGHKS, CDR2 YYEKEE (reference sequence). The CDR3, as DNA: TGTGCCAGCAGCTTGGAGCTGGCGGGAGGGGAATACACTGAAGCTTTCTTT. Translation gives CASSLELAGGEYTEAFF. The variable domain in full, completed from reference TRBV5-5 and TRBJ1-1, reads DAGVTQSPTHLIKTRGQQVTLRCSPISGHKSVSWYQQVLGQGPQFIFQYYEKEERGRGNFPDRFSARQFPNYSSELNVNALLLGDSALYLCASSLELAGGEYTEAFFGQGTRLTVV.

The gene calls are TRBV28 and TRBJ1-2; 11 positions match TRBD1. V trimming: 8 bases; J trimming: 4 bases; junction bases outside the gene matches: 12. This CDR3 has 16 amino acids. Germline CDR1 and CDR2: MDHEN and SYDVKM. CDR3 loop: CASHVGQGALAYGYTF. The DNA of the CDR3 is TGTGCCAGCCACGTAGGACAGGGGGCTTTGGCCTATGGCTACACCTTC.

The count of this clone is one. The chain uses TRBV3-1 (or the pseudogene TRBV3-2) and TRBJ2-5; TRBD2 agrees at 9 bases. The germline CDR1 and CDR2 sequences are LGHDT and YNNKEL (reference sequence). Germline trimming cut 3 bases from V and 5 bases from J; bases unmatched to any gene: 4. This CDR3 is 14 amino acids long. The CDR3 region has the DNA TGTGCCAGCAGCCAGATAGCGGGGGTGGAGACCCAGTACTTC. Protein product: CASSQIAGVETQYF.

This clone was seen a few times. The CDR3 nucleotides read TGTGCCAGCACCCGACCCCCCCCTCAAAGGAGGGCTGAAAAACTGTTTTTT. It specifies CASTRPPPQRRAEKLFF. J is TRBJ1-4 and V is TRBV28; D not resolved. Trimming took off 7 bases at V and 7 bases at J, with 25 bases between the two ends. The CDR3 loop spans 17 amino acids. Germline CDR1 and CDR2: MDHEN and SYDVKM.

V is TRBV5-1 and J is TRBJ2-2; TRBD1 is a possible D gene (6 bases). The CDR3 covers 15 residues. The ends were cut back, 3 bases at V and 1 base at J, with 10 bases in the middle. The germline V gene encodes CDR1 SGHRS and CDR2 YFSETQ. The CDR3: CASSSVTGNTGELFF. CDR3 bases: TGCGCCAGCAGCTCAGTGACAGGGAACACCGGGGAGCTGTTTTTT.

This clone was seen a single time. The chain recombines TRBV6-4 with TRBJ2-2, with TRBD1 as a possible D gene (5 bases). Germline CDR1 and CDR2: MRHNA and SNTAGT. With 3 bases removed from V and 1 base from J, the gap between germline ends came to 9 bases. This CDR3 has 15 residues. CDR3 bases: TGTGCCAGCAGTGAAGGGGCAGTGAACACCGGGGAGCTGTTTTTT. Translation gives CASSEGAVNTGELFF.

The rearrangement links TRBV5-1 to TRBJ1-4; 7 nucleotides align to TRBD1. CDR1 SGHRS and CDR2 YFSETQ come from the germline V gene. The trim removed 1 base at V and 7 bases at J, leaving 10 bases unmatched. The CDR3 sequence is 16 residues long. The chain's CDR3 is CASSLRGGGTGEKLFF. The CDR3 nucleotides are TGCGCCAGCAGCTTGAGAGGAGGGGGCACTGGTGAAAAACTGTTTTTT.

The chain couples TRBV2 to TRBJ1-5; TRBD1 aligns across 9 bases. V lost 6 bases to trimming and J lost 5 bases; unmatched junction nucleotides: 8. CDR3 length equals 15 residues. CDR1 SNHLY and CDR2 FYNNEI come from the germline V gene. CDR3 loop: CASSAGTGIYQPQHF. In DNA, the CDR3 is TGTGCCAGCAGCGCCGGGACAGGGATCTATCAGCCCCAGCATTTT.

This sequence joins TRBV24-1 and TRBJ1-2, with 7 bases matching TRBD1. In germline, CDR1 is KGHDR, CDR2 SFDVKD. V lost 4 bases to trimming and J lost 3 bases; unmatched junction nucleotides: 4. This CDR3 comprises 14 residues. CDR3 region: CATSDRGTDYGYTF. CDR3 sequence (DNA): TGTGCCACCAGTGACCGCGGGACAGACTATGGCTACACCTTC.

This clone was seen only once. This chain links TRBV28 with TRBJ2-7; the match to TRBD2 covers 13 bases. CDR1 is MDHEN and CDR2 is SYDVKM in the germline V gene. CDR3 size: 16 residues. V was clipped by 6 bases and J by 3 bases; unmatched bases: 8. The CDR3 reads CASRPGTSGVFYEQYF. In DNA form, the CDR3 reads TGTGCCAGCAGGCCCGGGACTAGCGGGGTCTTCTACGAGCAGTACTTC.

J is TRBJ2-3 and V is TRBV18, with 13 bases aligning to TRBD2. There are 17 residues in the CDR3. J gave up 3 bases and V 4 bases, and 7 bases lay outside the gene matches. Germline CDR1 is KGHSH and CDR2 is LQKENI. CDR3 residues: CASSLKTSGGITDTQYF. DNA for the CDR3: TGTGCCAGCTCACTTAAGACTAGCGGGGGGATTACAGATACGCAGTATTTT.

The chain has TRBV4-1 and TRBJ2-5, with D maybe TRBD1 (6 bases). Between the trimmed V and J ends, which lost 3 bases and 1 base, there was a span of 15 bases. This CDR3 spans 16 amino acids. Germline lookup yields CDR1 MGHRA and CDR2 YSYEKL. The CDR3 DNA is TGCGCCAGCAGCCAGACTTACCGGACAGTCCAAGAGACCCAGTACTTC. Amino acid sequence: CASSQTYRTVQETQYF.

The table lists this clone with a few counts. V usage is TRBV19 and J usage is TRBJ2-5; 9 bases agree with TRBD2. The junction had 8 bases not matched to a gene; V was cut back by 8 bases and J by 4 bases. This CDR3 contains 14 residues. Germline lookup yields CDR1 LNHDA and CDR2 SQIVND (reference sequence). The CDR3 reads CASGRAGGPETQYF. The CDR3, as DNA: TGTGCCAGTGGGCGAGCGGGGGGACCAGAGACCCAGTACTTC.

Here the CDR3 DNA reads TGTGCCAGCACCCCAAGCGGGGGGCATTCACCCCTCCACTTT. Its protein product is CASTPSGGHSPLHF. This chain joins TRBV27 and TRBJ1-6; possibly TRBD1 for D (6 bases). The CDR3 length is 14 residues. Germline assignment: CDR1 MNHEY and CDR2 SMNVEV (reference sequence). Trimming took 7 bases from V and 8 from J, leaving 15 bases between them.